This TCR beta chain is from a study of T cells after yellow fever vaccination. Across the whole study: Some fractions had low cell numbers, and these were prepared with SMART-Seq v4 Ultra Low Input.

This clonotype turned up a few times. The antigen remains unidentified. MiXCR, applied by TCRdb to the 5' RACE reads, yields one record per CDR3 protein. Among some 320,000 distinct CDR3 sequences listed, 8.7% were seen once. Study-wide findings and caveats: Once the booster was given, most primary-vaccination clones reappeared, at 95% to 97% for CD4 and 85% to 90% for CD8. Some clonotypes were seen in both the CD4 and the CD8 compartments. These made up a small share and likely arose from convergent recombination. Though it reached lower strength, the secondary response hit its peak faster, day 5 versus 15.

The source material was PBMCs, sampled on the day of the first yellow fever vaccination. The TCR sequence derives from a man younger than 30 who received the YFV17D yellow fever vaccine.

The CDR3 nucleotides read TGTGCCAGCAGCAACCATAGGGGGCGCGAGCAGTACGTC. Translation gives CASSNHRGREQYV. The V call is TRBV21-1, the J call TRBJ2-7; whether TRBD1, the table's D call, matches the DNA was not checked. TRBV21-1 is a pseudogene segment. This CDR3 has 13 amino acids.